This T cell receptor (beta chain) was documented in a study of shared clonotypes between healthy human individuals. In the study overall: The study enrolled a couple of women and three men aged 18 to 49.

Once extracted for a subset, genomic DNA was divided evenly among several immunoSEQ plates. Produced via immunoSEQ multiplex PCR; TCRdb's table is partial and in-frame only. The data contain under 200,000 clones, about 93% of them seen just once; the ten biggest clones take up about 0.067%. This clone came up once. The target antigen is unknown. Donors, healthy HIV-negative adults, lacked recent acute infections or vaccinations. Study-level results: About 5% was the fraction of naive CD4 clonotypes found shared across four donors.

The receptor's source is a woman aged 25 to 45 in good health. Sequencing was performed on naive CD4+ T cells sorted from blood. The subset denotes: CD45RA+ positively selected.

The CDR3 region is CASRGGTGAGDTGELFF. The DNA for the CDR3 is TGTGCCAGTAGGGGCGGTACCGGAGCGGGAGACACCGGGGAGCTGTTTTTT. The chain uses TRBV19 and TRBJ2-2; TRBD2 agrees at 8 bases. This CDR3 spans 17 amino acids. The V gene's germline CDR1 is LNHDA and CDR2 SQIVND (reference sequence). V lost 6 bases and J lost 3; bases outside the gene matches: 12. The entire variable domain, with the rest obtained from reference TRBV19 and TRBJ2-2, is as follows: DGGITQSPKYLFRKEGQNVTLSCEQNLNHDAMYWYRQDPGQGLRLIYYSQIVNDFQKGDIAEGYSVSREKKESFPLTVTSAQKNPTAFYLCASRGGTGAGDTGELFFGEGSRLTVL.